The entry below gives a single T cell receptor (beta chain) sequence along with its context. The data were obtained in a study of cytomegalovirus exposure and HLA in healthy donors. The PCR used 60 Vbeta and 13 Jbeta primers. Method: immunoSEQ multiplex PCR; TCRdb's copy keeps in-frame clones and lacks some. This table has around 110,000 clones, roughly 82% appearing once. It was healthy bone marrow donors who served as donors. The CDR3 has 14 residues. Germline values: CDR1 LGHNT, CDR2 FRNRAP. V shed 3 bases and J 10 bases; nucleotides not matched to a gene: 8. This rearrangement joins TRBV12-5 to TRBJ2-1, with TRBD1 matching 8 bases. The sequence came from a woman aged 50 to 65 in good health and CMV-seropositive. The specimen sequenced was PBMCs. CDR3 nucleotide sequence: TGTGCTAGTGGTTTAGGACAGGGCTTCTCCGAGCAGTTCTTC. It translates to CASGLGQGFSEQFF.